This TCR beta chain was found in a study of identifying expanded T cells in peripheral blood. Study results and limitations: Approximately 1.1 clones differed between technical replicates, versus approximately 16 and 20 over time. Clone count variance between roughly 2-week samples rose with total template count.

CDR1 is LNHDA and CDR2 is SQIVND in the germline V gene (reference sequence). The V end lost 6 bases, the J end lost 4 bases, and 16 bases lay between the germline ends. The CDR3 extends over 14 amino acids. Only in-frame clones appear in the TCRdb table, and some are missing; sequencing was by immunoSEQ multiplex PCR. Counted here are tens of thousands of clones, 89% occurring once; the ten biggest clones make up around 2.8%. Collection occurred without any documented infections or immune events in donors. Points on this clone: The target antigen is unknown.

The clonotype originates from a person aged 18 to 75 in good health. The rearrangement uses TRBV19 and TRBJ2-7; possibly TRBD1 or TRBD2 for D (5 bases each). Sequenced input: blood. This CDR3 reads CASSWGEQGYEQYF. For the CDR3, the DNA is TGTGCCAGTAGCTGGGGAGAGCAGGGATACGAGCAGTACTTC.